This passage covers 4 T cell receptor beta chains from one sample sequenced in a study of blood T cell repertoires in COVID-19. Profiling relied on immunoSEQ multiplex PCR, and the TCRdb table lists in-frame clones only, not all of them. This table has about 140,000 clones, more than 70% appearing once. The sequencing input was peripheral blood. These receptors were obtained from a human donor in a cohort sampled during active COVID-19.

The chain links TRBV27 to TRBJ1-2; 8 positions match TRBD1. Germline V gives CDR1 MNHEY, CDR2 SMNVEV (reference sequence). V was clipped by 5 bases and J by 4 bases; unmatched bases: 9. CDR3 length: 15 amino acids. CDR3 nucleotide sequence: TGTGCCAGCAGTCCTCGACAGGGGACCCGCTATGGCTACACCTTC. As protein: CASSPRQGTRYGYTF.

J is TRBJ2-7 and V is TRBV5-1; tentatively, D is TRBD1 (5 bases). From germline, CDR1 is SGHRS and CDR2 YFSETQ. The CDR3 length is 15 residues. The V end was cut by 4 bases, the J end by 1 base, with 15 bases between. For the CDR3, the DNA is TGCGCCAGCAGCCACGACAGCTCTCCTTCCTACGAGCAGTACTTC. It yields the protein CASSHDSSPSYEQYF.

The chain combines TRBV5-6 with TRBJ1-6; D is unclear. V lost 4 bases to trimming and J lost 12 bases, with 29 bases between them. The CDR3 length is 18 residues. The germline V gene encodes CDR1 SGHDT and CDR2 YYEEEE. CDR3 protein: CASSRILTADSVNQPLHF. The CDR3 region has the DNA TGTGCCAGCAGCCGTATACTAACAGCGGATTCGGTTAATCAACCCCTCCACTTT.

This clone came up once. The CDR3 reads CASSISDLLHF. Here the CDR3 DNA reads TGTGCCAGCAGCATCAGCGATCTCCTCCACTTT. The chain is built from TRBV21-1 and TRBJ1-6. TRBV21-1 is designated a pseudogene. The CDR3 has 11 residues.